These 7 T cell receptor beta chains share one sample of origin, sequenced in a study of cytomegalovirus exposure and HLA in healthy donors. PCR employed 60 Vbeta and 13 Jbeta primers. Generated by immunoSEQ multiplex PCR, the TCRdb table keeps only in-frame clones and is missing some. The data show 200,000 or so clones, with about 80% seen just once and around 2% held by the top ten. The sample consisted of PBMCs. Source of these receptors: a woman younger than 30 in good health and CMV-seropositive.

V is TRBV9 and J is TRBJ2-7; 10 nucleotides align to TRBD1. This CDR3 has 16 amino acids. J gave up 3 bases and V 4 bases, and 10 bases lay outside the gene matches. Germline V CDR1 and CDR2: SGDLS, YYNGEE. The CDR3 coding sequence is TGTGCCAGCAGCAAATCATCCGGGACAGGGGTCTACGAGCAGTACTTC. Its translation is CASSKSSGTGVYEQYF.

The rearrangement uses TRBV11-2 and TRBJ2-2; 7 bases agree with TRBD1. Germline CDR1 is SGHAT and CDR2 is FQNNGV. The V and J ends lost 3 bases and 2 bases, in that order; junction bases with no gene match: 3. This CDR3 is 15 amino acids long. This CDR3 reads CASSFGTANTGELFF. The CDR3 coding sequence is TGTGCCAGCAGCTTTGGGACAGCTAACACCGGGGAGCTGTTTTTT.

This clone appeared once. V gene TRBV19 combines with J gene TRBJ2-7; 9 nucleotides line up with TRBD1. CDR1 and CDR2 (germline): LNHDA, SQIVND (reference sequence). The CDR3 has 15 residues. V lost 10 bases and J lost 2; bases outside the gene matches: 12. The CDR3 DNA reads as TGTGCCACCAGTTATAACACAGGGGGCGCCTACGAGCAGTACTTC. Amino acids: CATSYNTGGAYEQYF.

This sequence joins TRBV27 and TRBJ1-6, with D maybe TRBD1 (5 bases). Germline-derived CDR1 and CDR2 are MNHEY and SMNVEV (reference sequence). V gave up 7 bases and J gave up 2 bases, with 9 bases separating them. The CDR3 is 14 amino acids. CDR3: CASMEGPYNSPLHF. CDR3 sequence (DNA): TGTGCCAGCATGGAGGGACCCTATAATTCACCCCTCCACTTT.

V and J are TRBV5-6 and TRBJ1-3; no firm D call. The CDR3 consists of 13 residues. Per the germline V gene, CDR1 is SGHDT and CDR2 is YYEEEE. The V and J ends lost 3 bases and 11 bases respectively, with 15 bases between them. CDR3 bases: TGTGCCAGCAGCTCCGACACCTCGGATCCCATATATTTT. Translating gives CASSSDTSDPIYF.

The chain has TRBV30 and TRBJ2-7; 9 bases fit TRBD1. Germline V gene sequence: CDR1 GTSNPN, CDR2 SVGIG (reference sequence). With 7 bases clipped from V and 7 bases from J, the junction kept 11 bases outside the gene matches. The CDR3 runs 13 residues. This chain's CDR3 is CASATGGTGEQYV. The DNA for the CDR3 is TGTGCCTCGGCGACAGGGGGGACGGGGGAGCAGTACGTC.

J is TRBJ1-2 and V is TRBV29-1, with 10 bases fitting TRBD1. V was pared by 5 bases and J by 2 bases, with 11 bases of the junction left unmatched. Germline values: CDR1 SQVTM, CDR2 ANQGSEA. There are 16 residues in the CDR3. The CDR3, as DNA: TGCAGCGTTCAGGCGATTTGGGACAGGGGAAACTATGGCTACACCTTC. Its protein product is CSVQAIWDRGNYGYTF.